This TCR beta chain was identified in a study of monozygotic twins with inflammatory bowel disease. Reprocessing the 5' RACE reads, TCRdb reports a single entry for every CDR3 protein and omits DNA. The listing records roughly 150,000 distinct CDR3 sequences. Broader study findings: Cells of different T cell subtypes could not be told apart.

The CDR3 is made up of 15 amino acids. Germline lookup yields CDR1 MDHEN and CDR2 SYDVKM. On this clonotype: Its antigen is still unknown.

The V call is TRBV28, the J call TRBJ2-1; TCRdb picks TRBD1, but there is no DNA to check that call. The specimen was blood. The receptor comes from a human donor with ulcerative colitis or Crohn's disease, or a healthy co-twin of an affected twin (not recorded which). CDR3 sequence: CASSRTGYTHNEQFF.